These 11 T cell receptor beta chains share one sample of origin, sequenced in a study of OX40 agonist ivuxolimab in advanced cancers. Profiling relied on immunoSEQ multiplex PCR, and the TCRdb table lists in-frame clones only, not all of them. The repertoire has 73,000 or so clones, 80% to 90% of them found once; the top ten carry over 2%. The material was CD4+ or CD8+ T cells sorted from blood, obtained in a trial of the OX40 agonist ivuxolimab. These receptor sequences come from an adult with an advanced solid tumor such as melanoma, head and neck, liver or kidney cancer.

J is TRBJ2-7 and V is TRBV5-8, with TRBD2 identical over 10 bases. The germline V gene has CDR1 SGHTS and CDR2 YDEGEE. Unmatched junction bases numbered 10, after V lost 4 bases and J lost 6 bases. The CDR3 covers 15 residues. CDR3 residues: CASSHGSGRAGEQYF. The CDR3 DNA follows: TGTGCCAGCAGCCATGGGAGCGGGAGGGCTGGCGAGCAGTACTTC.

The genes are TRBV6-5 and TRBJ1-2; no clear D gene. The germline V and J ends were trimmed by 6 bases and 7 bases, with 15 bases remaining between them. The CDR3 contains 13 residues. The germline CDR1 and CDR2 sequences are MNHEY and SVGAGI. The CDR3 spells CASSLGPESGYTF. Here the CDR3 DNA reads TGTGCCAGCAGCTTAGGGCCCGAGTCTGGCTACACCTTC.

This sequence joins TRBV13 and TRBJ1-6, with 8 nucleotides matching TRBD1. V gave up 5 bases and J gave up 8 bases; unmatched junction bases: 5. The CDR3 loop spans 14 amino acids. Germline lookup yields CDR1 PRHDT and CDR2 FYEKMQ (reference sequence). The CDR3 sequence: CASSLRQGYSPLHF. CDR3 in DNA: TGTGCCAGCAGCCTTAGACAGGGGTATTCACCCCTCCACTTT.

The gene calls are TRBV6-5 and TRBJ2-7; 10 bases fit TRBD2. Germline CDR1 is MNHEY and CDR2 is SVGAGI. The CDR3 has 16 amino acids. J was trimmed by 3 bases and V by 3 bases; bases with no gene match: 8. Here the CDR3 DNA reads TGTGCCAGCAGTTATTCGTCGGCTAGCGGGGGCTACGAGCAGTACTTC. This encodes CASSYSSASGGYEQYF.

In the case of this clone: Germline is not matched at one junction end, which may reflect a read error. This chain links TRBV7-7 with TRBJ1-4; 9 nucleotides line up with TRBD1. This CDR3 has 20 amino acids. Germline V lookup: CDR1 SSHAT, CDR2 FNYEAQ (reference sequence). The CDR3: CASSLRYRGQFGATNEKLFF. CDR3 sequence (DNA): TGTGCTAGCAGCTTAAGGTACAGGGGGCAATTTGGGGCAACTAATGAAAAACTGTTTTTT. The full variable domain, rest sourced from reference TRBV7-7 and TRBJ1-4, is GAGVSQSPRYKVTKRGQDVTLRCDPISSHATLYWYQQALGQGPEFLTYFNYEAQPDKSGLPSDRFSAERPEGSISTLTIQRTEQRDSAMYRCASSLRYRGQFGATNEKLFFGSGTQLSVL.

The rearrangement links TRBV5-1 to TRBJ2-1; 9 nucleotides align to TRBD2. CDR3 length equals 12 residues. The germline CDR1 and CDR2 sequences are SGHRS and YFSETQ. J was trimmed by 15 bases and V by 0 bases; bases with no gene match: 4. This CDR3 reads CASSLASGTRFF. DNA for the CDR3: TGCGCCAGCAGCTTGGCTAGCGGGACACGGTTCTTC.

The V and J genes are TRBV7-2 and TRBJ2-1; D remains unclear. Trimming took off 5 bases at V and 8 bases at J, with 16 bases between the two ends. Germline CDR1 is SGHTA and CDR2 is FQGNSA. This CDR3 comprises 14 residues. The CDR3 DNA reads TGTGCCAGCAGCCCTATACTTCCAGCCCATGAGCAGTTCTTC. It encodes CASSPILPAHEQFF. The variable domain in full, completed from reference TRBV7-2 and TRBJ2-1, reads GAGVSQSPSNKVTEKGKDVELRCDPISGHTALYWYRQSLGQGLEFLIYFQGNSAPDKSGLPSDRFSAERTGGSVSTLTIQRTQQEDSAVYLCASSPILPAHEQFFGPGTRLTVL.

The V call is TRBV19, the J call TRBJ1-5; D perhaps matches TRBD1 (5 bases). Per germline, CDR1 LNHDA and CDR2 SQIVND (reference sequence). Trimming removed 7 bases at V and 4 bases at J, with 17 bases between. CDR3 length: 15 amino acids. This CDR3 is CASKTVQARNQPQHF. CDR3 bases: TGTGCCAGTAAAACGGTACAGGCGAGGAATCAGCCCCAGCATTTT.

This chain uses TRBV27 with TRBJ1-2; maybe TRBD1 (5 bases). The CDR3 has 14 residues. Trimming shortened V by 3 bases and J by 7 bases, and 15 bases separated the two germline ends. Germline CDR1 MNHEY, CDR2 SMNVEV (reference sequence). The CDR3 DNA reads TGTGCCAGCAGTTTTCGGGGACTCCAAGGTGGCTACACCTTC. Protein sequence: CASSFRGLQGGYTF.

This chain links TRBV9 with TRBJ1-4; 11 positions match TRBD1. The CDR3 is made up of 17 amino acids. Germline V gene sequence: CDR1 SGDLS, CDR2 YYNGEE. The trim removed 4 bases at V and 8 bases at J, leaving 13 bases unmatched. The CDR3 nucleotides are TGTGCCAGCAGCCCTGGACAGGGGGCAGTGTCAAAGGAAAAACTGTTTTTT. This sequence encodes CASSPGQGAVSKEKLFF.

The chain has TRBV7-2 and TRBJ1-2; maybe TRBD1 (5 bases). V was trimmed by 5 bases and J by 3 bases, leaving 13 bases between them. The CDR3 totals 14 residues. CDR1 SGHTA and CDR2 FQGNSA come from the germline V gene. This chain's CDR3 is CASSPRDGDYGYTF. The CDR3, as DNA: TGTGCCAGCAGCCCGAGGGACGGGGACTATGGCTACACCTTC.